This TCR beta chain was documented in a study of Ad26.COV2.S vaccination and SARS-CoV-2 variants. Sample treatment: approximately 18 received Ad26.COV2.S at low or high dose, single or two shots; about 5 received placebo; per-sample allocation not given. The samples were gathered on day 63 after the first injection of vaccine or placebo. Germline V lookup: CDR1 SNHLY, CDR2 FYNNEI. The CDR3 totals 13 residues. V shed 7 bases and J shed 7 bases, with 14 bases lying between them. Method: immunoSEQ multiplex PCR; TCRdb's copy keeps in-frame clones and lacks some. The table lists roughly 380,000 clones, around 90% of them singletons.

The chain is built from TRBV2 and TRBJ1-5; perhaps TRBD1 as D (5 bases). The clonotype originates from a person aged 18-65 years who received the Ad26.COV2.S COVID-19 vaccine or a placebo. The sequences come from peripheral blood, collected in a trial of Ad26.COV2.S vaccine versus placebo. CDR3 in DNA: TGTGCCAGCACCGGGACCATAGGCCAGCCCCAGCATTTT. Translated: CASTGTIGQPQHF. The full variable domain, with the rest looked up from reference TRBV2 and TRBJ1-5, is EPEVTQTPSHQVTQMGQEVILRCVPISNHLYFYWYRQILGQKVEFLVSFYNNEISEKSEIFDDQFSVERPDGSNFTLKIRSTKLEDSAMYFCASTGTIGQPQHFGDGTRLSIL.